This TCR beta chain was retrieved from a study of cytomegalovirus exposure and HLA in healthy donors. General study findings and limits: There was a cluster of highly shared sequence variants that was likely a sequencing artifact.

On this clone itself: Its antigen is currently unknown.

This CDR3 has 15 amino acids. Trimming left V 0 bases short and J 1 base short, with 8 bases between. In germline, CDR1 is SGHKS, CDR2 YYEKEE (reference sequence). 60 Vbeta and 13 Jbeta primers were used in PCR. Assay: immunoSEQ multiplex PCR; the TCRdb copy retains only in-frame clones and omits some. This repertoire includes over 90,000 clones. This rearrangement joins TRBV5-5 to TRBJ1-5, with a tentative D call TRBD1 (6 bases). The origin of this receptor is a man aged 40-50 years in good health and CMV-seronegative. The specimen was PBMCs. The CDR3 sequence: CASSLGGQSNQPQHF. The CDR3 bases are TGTGCCAGCAGCTTGGGTGGACAGAGCAATCAGCCCCAGCATTTT.